This TCR beta chain was identified during a study of T cells after posttransplantation cyclophosphamide. Study observations and caveats: Donor CD8+ memory clones often dominated recipient blood repertoires at later times. Skin or GI-infiltrating T cells shared few TRB sequences with blood.

This clone was recorded many times. Its antigen is unidentified. Using immunoSEQ multiplex PCR, the repertoire was profiled, and TCRdb retains in-frame clones only, with some absent. The sample yields approximately 8,000 clones, without any singletons. This CDR3 is 16 amino acids long. J gave up 4 bases and V 4 bases, and 11 bases lay outside the gene matches. From germline, CDR1 is SGHAT and CDR2 FQNNGV. Busulfan-fludarabine conditioning, marrow transplant, and cyclophosphamide on days +3 and +4 were administered. The specimen was PBMCs, collected after allogeneic stem cell transplant with posttransplant cyclophosphamide. The clonotype comes from a male patient younger than 30 who received an allogeneic stem cell transplant from an unrelated donor, was CMV-positive, and had acute and chronic GVHD. The graft donor may account for some of the T cells. This chain links TRBV11-2 with TRBJ1-2; TRBD1 aligns across 8 bases. CDR3 bases: TGTGCCAGCAGCTCTCAACCGATTACAGGGGGCTATGGCTACACCTTC. This encodes CASSSQPITGGYGYTF.